Listed below are T cell receptor beta chains from one sample, sequenced in a study of regulatory T cells in long-lasting Graves disease. Using its own MiXCR run on the multiplex PCR reads, TCRdb lists one record per CDR3 protein. The table has hundreds of thousands of distinct CDR3 sequences, roughly a fifth seen once. The source material was peripheral blood mononuclear cells (PBMCs), sampled when the disease was refractory, from a patient treated with antithyroid drugs. Receptors originate from a female donor with Graves disease. Each CDR3 is given with its conserved first and last residue. A D gene is named only where the DNA matches it firmly. Expanded clones are given a class, and other clones once, few, many or no size at all.

size,length,V,J,D,CDR3,DNA
few,16,TRBV7-8,TRBJ2-1,-,CASSPEGGPTYNEQFF,TGTGCCAGCAGCCCCGAAGGCGGTCCTACCTACAATGAGCAGTTCTTC
few,16,TRBV5-1,TRBJ1-3,-,CASRPGSLSSGNTIYF,TGCGCCAGCAGGCCTGGGTCCTTGAGCTCTGGAAACACCATATATTTT
few,13,TRBV10-3,TRBJ1-1,-,CAIKGGANTEAFF,TGTGCCATCAAGGGTGGGGCGAACACTGAAGCTTTCTTT
-,13,TRBV24-1,TRBJ2-1,-,CATSEGAYNEQFF,TGTGCCACCAGTGAAGGGGCCTACAATGAGCAGTTCTTC
-,14,TRBV28,TRBJ2-1,-,CASSLGFLNNEQFF,TGTGCCAGCAGTTTAGGCTTCTTGAACAATGAGCAGTTCTTC
many,12,TRBV2,TRBJ2-7,-,CASSYTSYEQYF,TGTGCCAGCAGTTACACCTCCTACGAGCAGTACTTC
many,14,TRBV12-3/TRBV12-4,TRBJ1-4,-,CASSWTGDNEKLFF,TGTGCCAGCAGCTGGACGGGAGATAATGAAAAACTGTTTTTT
many,14,TRBV2,TRBJ1-4,-,CASRADRGHEKLFF,TGTGCCAGCAGAGCGGACAGAGGACATGAAAAACTGTTTTTT
-,17,TRBV15,TRBJ1-5,-,CATSRDVENTWLQPQHF,TGTGCCACCAGCAGAGATGTGGAAAACACCTGGTTACAGCCCCAGCATTTT
-,16,TRBV12-3/TRBV12-4,TRBJ2-2,TRBD2,CASSPATSGNTGELFF,TGTGCCAGCAGTCCCGCCACTAGCGGGAACACCGGGGAGCTGTTTTTT
-,15,TRBV19,TRBJ1-4,-,CASSWTALANEKLFF,TGTGCCAGTAGTTGGACAGCCTTGGCTAATGAAAAACTGTTTTTT
many,15,TRBV30,TRBJ1-5,-,CAWRETGPSNQPQHF,TGTGCCTGGAGAGAGACAGGTCCTAGCAATCAGCCCCAGCATTTT
many,14,TRBV27,TRBJ1-5,-,CASSTGYGNQPQHF,TGTGCCAGCAGCACAGGGTACGGCAATCAGCCCCAGCATTTT
-,20,TRBV10-1,TRBJ1-1,TRBD1,CASSEKQGLPSGAVGTEAFF,TGCGCCAGCAGTGAAAAACAGGGGCTTCCTTCGGGGGCTGTAGGAACTGAAGCTTTCTTT
many,14,TRBV5-1,TRBJ2-7,TRBD1,CASSPRDRDYEQYF,TGTGCCAGCAGCCCACGGGACAGGGACTACGAGCAGTACTTC
once,15,TRBV28,TRBJ1-4,TRBD1,CASSPTGVTNEKLFF,TGTGCCAGCAGTCCAACAGGGGTTACTAATGAAAAACTGTTTTTT
once,13,TRBV27,TRBJ1-1,-,CASSLLQAPGAFF,TGTGCCAGCAGTTTACTGCAGGCTCCGGGGGCTTTCTTT
few,15,TRBV5-1,TRBJ2-5,-,CASSLGAPPWETQYF,TGCGCCAGCAGCTTGGGAGCGCCCCCGTGGGAGACCCAGTACTTC
many,14,TRBV6-1,TRBJ1-2,-,CASRGFFENYGYTF,TGTGCCAGCAGGGGTTTTTTCGAGAACTATGGCTACACCTTC
-,15,TRBV2,TRBJ2-6,-,CASSDLGVGANVLTF,TGTGCCAGCAGTGACTTGGGGGTTGGGGCCAACGTCCTGACTTTC
-,13,TRBV7-2,TRBJ2-7,-,CASSPDYRRDQYF,TGTGCCAGCAGTCCGGACTACCGCCGGGACCAGTACTTC
-,17,TRBV20-1,TRBJ2-7,TRBD2,CSASHDKLGLATYEQYF,TGCAGTGCTAGCCACGATAAACTGGGACTAGCGACCTACGAGCAGTACTTC
many,16,TRBV6-1,TRBJ1-4,-,CAIKLDEGVTNEKLFF,TGTGCCATCAAACTTGATGAGGGGGTTACTAATGAAAAACTGTTTTTT
many,14,TRBV5-6,TRBJ2-5,-,CASSFARGYETQYF,TGTGCCAGCAGCTTTGCCCGGGGCTATGAGACCCAGTACTTC
many,11,TRBV2,TRBJ1-5,-,CASSPSGVQHF,TGTGCCAGCAGCCCCTCGGGGGTTCAACATTTT
few,16,TRBV5-4,TRBJ2-4,-,CASSLAASAGGNIQYF,TGTGCCAGCAGCTTGGCTGCGAGCGCAGGAGGCAACATTCAGTACTTC
many,15,TRBV28,TRBJ1-5,-,CASSPGTAKVQPQHF,TGTGCCAGCAGCCCCGGGACGGCGAAGGTTCAGCCCCAGCATTTT
many,13,TRBV12-3/TRBV12-4,TRBJ2-5,TRBD1,CASSQGQGQTQYF,TGTGCCAGCAGCCAGGGACAGGGACAGACCCAGTACTTC
-,16,TRBV13,TRBJ2-5,TRBD2,CASSLGPAGAQETQYF,TGTGCCAGCAGCTTAGGGCCAGCGGGGGCCCAAGAGACCCAGTACTTC
-,14,TRBV7-9,TRBJ1-1,-,CASSLVHPNTEAFF,TGTGCCAGCAGCTTAGTCCACCCGAACACTGAAGCTTTCTTT
-,15,TRBV28,TRBJ2-1,-,CASSSGLPSYNEQFF,TGTGCCAGCAGTTCGGGTCTCCCCTCTTACAATGAGCAGTTCTTC
-,15,TRBV28,TRBJ2-1,-,CASSGVERMYNEQFF,TGTGCCAGCAGTGGGGTTGAGCGGATGTACAATGAGCAGTTCTTC
-,15,TRBV15,TRBJ2-2,-,CATSRPEGRNGELFF,TGTGCCACCAGCAGGCCAGAGGGGAGAAACGGGGAGCTGTTTTTT
few,13,TRBV15,TRBJ1-1,-,CATSRVVNTEAFF,TGTGCCACCAGCAGAGTGGTGAACACTGAAGCTTTCTTT
many,15,TRBV7-2,TRBJ2-7,TRBD2,CASSHLSGGLYEQYF,TGTGCCAGCAGCCACCTTAGCGGGGGGCTCTACGAGCAGTACTTC
-,16,TRBV30,TRBJ2-2,-,CAWSVRGQKITGELFF,TGTGCCTGGAGTGTACGAGGCCAGAAAATCACCGGGGAGCTGTTTTTT
few,15,TRBV28,TRBJ2-3,TRBD2,CASRGGTSGTDTQYF,TGTGCCAGCAGGGGCGGGACTAGCGGCACAGATACGCAGTATTTT
-,16,TRBV19,TRBJ2-2,TRBD2,CASSKTSGKATGELFF,TGTGCCAGTAGTAAGACTAGCGGGAAAGCCACCGGGGAGCTGTTTTTT
-,14,TRBV3-1,TRBJ1-5,-,CASSQDLIGQPQHF,TGTGCCAGCAGCCAAGATCTAATCGGTCAGCCCCAGCATTTT
many,14,TRBV27,TRBJ1-1,-,CASSFWGTNTEAFF,TGTGCCAGCAGTTTTTGGGGGACGAACACTGAAGCTTTCTTT
once,15,TRBV5-1,TRBJ2-3,-,CASSLGDRYPDTQYF,TGCGCCAGCAGCTTGGGAGACAGGTATCCAGATACGCAGTATTTT
many,17,TRBV20-1,TRBJ2-5,TRBD2,CSARDSTASGRQETQYF,TGCAGTGCTAGAGATAGTACGGCTAGCGGGAGGCAAGAGACCCAGTACTTC
many,14,TRBV6-2/TRBV6-3,TRBJ2-7,-,CASSEVWTASEQYF,TGTGCCAGCAGTGAAGTATGGACAGCTAGCGAGCAGTACTTC